These 25 T cell receptor beta chains were sequenced from one sample in a study of shared clonotypes between healthy human individuals (TCRdb year 2020). CD8 naive samples were obtained by positive selection for CCR7 among CD45RO-negative cells, yielding a CD45RA+CCR7+ population from which TemRA cells were excluded. Library prep was done by the immunoSEQ multiplex PCR assay. TCRdb's version of the immuneACCESS table is confined to in-frame rearrangements and falls short of the full clone set. An unresolved V gene accounts for under half of the shortfall where checked; the remainder is of unknown origin. This sample has around 2,000,000 clones in its table, and over 85% of those were observed once. 0.95% to 1.5% of the sample rests with the top ten. Sequences were obtained from naive CD8+ T cells sorted from blood. What the cell subset or site label conveys for this sample: CD45RA+CCR7+. These receptors were collected from a man between 18 and 35 years old in good health.

The table lists this clone with a count of one. The chain has TRBV6-5 and TRBJ2-5; D not resolved. The V gene's germline CDR1 is MNHEY and CDR2 SVGAGI. Trimming pared 5 bases from V and 5 bases from J, leaving 15 bases between. This CDR3 is built from 14 residues. The CDR3: CASSSQEKRETQYF. The CDR3 DNA reads as TGTGCCAGCAGTAGTCAGGAAAAGAGGGAGACCCAGTACTTC.

The chain employs TRBV15 and TRBJ1-1; unclear D gene. CDR1 is LNHNV, CDR2 YYDKDF, per germline (reference sequence). The CDR3 totals 14 residues. Trimming shortened V by 1 base and J by 4 bases, and 10 bases separated the two germline ends. CDR3 protein: CATSRGWGGTEAFF. The CDR3 nucleotides are TGTGCCACCAGCAGAGGGTGGGGTGGCACTGAAGCTTTCTTT.

The chain recombines TRBV13 with TRBJ2-1; TRBD2 agrees at 12 bases. J lost 16 bases, V lost 4 bases, and 8 bases had no gene match. Germline CDR1 is PRHDT and CDR2 is FYEKMQ (reference sequence). The CDR3 is made up of 13 amino acids. The CDR3 loop reads CASSSGLAGKRFF. DNA of the CDR3: TGTGCCAGCAGCTCCGGACTAGCGGGAAAGAGATTCTTC.

This chain joins TRBV6-1 and TRBJ2-7; 7 bases fit TRBD2. V shed 3 bases, J shed 5 bases, and the junction held 7 bases outside the gene matches. Germline CDR1 and CDR2: MNHNS and SASEGT. The CDR3 extends over 14 amino acids. The CDR3 here is CASSDKTSSHEQYF. The CDR3 nucleotides are TGTGCCAGCAGTGATAAGACTAGCAGCCACGAGCAGTACTTC.

The J gene is TRBJ2-7, the V gene TRBV5-8; D might be TRBD2 (5 bases). Germline values: CDR1 SGHTS, CDR2 YDEGEE. This CDR3 is built from 15 residues. The V end was cut by 0 bases, the J end by 3 bases, with 13 bases between. CDR3 protein: CASSLEPGTFYEQYF. CDR3 sequence (DNA): TGTGCCAGCAGCTTGGAGCCGGGAACCTTCTACGAGCAGTACTTC.

About this clone itself: This CDR3 is also generated by other DNA sequences in the sample. CDR3 amino acids: CASLAGAYEQYF. The CDR3 DNA is TGTGCCAGCCTAGCGGGGGCCTACGAGCAGTACTTC. V usage is TRBV6-6 and J usage is TRBJ2-7; 10 nucleotides match TRBD2. In germline, CDR1 is MNHNY, CDR2 SVGAGI (reference sequence). V gave up 8 bases and J gave up 2 bases; unmatched junction bases: 0. This CDR3 is 12 amino acids long.

The chain is built from TRBV4-1 and TRBJ1-2; 7 bases line up with TRBD1. CDR3 length: 15 residues. The V and J ends lost 1 base and 4 bases, in that order; junction bases with no gene match: 6. Germline loops: CDR1 MGHRA, CDR2 YSYEKL. CDR3 sequence: CASSQGEGQLYGYTF. The CDR3 DNA is TGCGCCAGCAGCCAAGGGGAGGGACAGCTCTATGGCTACACCTTC.

The chain has TRBV19 and TRBJ2-7; no reliable D call. The germline V gene has CDR1 LNHDA and CDR2 SQIVND (reference sequence). The CDR3 has 14 residues. Trimming removed 0 bases from V and 0 bases from J, with 6 bases in between. This chain's CDR3 is CASSIDPGSYEQYF. For the CDR3, the DNA is TGTGCCAGTAGTATAGATCCGGGCTCCTACGAGCAGTACTTC.

Details on this clone: Other DNA sequences from this sample encode an identical CDR3 as well. The gene calls are TRBV9 and TRBJ2-7; 7 bases are a match to TRBD2. Germline trimming cut 0 bases from V and 0 bases from J; bases unmatched to any gene: 3. CDR1 is SGDLS, CDR2 YYNGEE, per germline. The CDR3 spans 15 residues. The CDR3 DNA reads as TGTGCCAGCAGCGTAGAATCTAGCGGCTCCTACGAGCAGTACTTC. Translation: CASSVESSGSYEQYF.

This rearrangement joins TRBV9 to TRBJ2-7, with a weak D call TRBD2 (6 bases). The V end was cut by 4 bases, the J end by 3 bases, with 11 bases between. Looked up from germline, CDR1 is SGDLS and CDR2 is YYNGEE. This CDR3 comprises 13 residues. The CDR3 nucleotides read TGTGCCAGCAGCAGCGGGTCGGGCTACGAGCAGTACTTC. Amino acid sequence: CASSSGSGYEQYF.

The chain couples TRBV6-5 to TRBJ2-3; D unresolved. Germline V gives CDR1 MNHEY, CDR2 SVGAGI. V shed 6 bases and J shed 2 bases, with 12 bases lying between them. The CDR3 covers 14 residues. The CDR3 nucleotides read TGTGCCAGCAGGCCCAGCCTCCTCACAGATACGCAGTATTTT. As protein: CASRPSLLTDTQYF.

The gene calls are TRBV27 and TRBJ2-3; D call uncertain. Germline V CDR1 and CDR2: MNHEY, SMNVEV (reference sequence). The CDR3 contains 13 residues. Trimming cost V 2 bases and J 6 bases, with 9 bases left between them. CDR3 DNA sequence: TGTGCCAGCAGTTTAGTGAGATGGGATACGCAGTATTTT. Its translation: CASSLVRWDTQYF.

This clone was picked up one time. The CDR3 here is CASSLSPGTGSYNEQFF. The CDR3 region has the DNA TGTGCCAGCAGTTTATCGCCCGGGACAGGGTCCTACAATGAGCAGTTCTTC. V is TRBV27 and J is TRBJ2-1; 9 nucleotides match TRBD1. J was trimmed by 1 base and V by 0 bases; bases with no gene match: 4. The CDR3 has 17 residues. Germline CDR1 MNHEY, CDR2 SMNVEV (reference sequence).

This clone was observed a single time. The chain recombines TRBV10-1 with TRBJ2-1; D is uncertain. V was clipped by 2 bases and J by 6 bases, with 5 bases between them. There are 12 residues in the CDR3. Germline-derived CDR1 and CDR2 are WNHNN and SYGVQD (reference sequence). CDR3 region: CASSEHLNEQFF. The CDR3 region has the DNA TGCGCCAGCAGTGAGCATCTCAATGAGCAGTTCTTC.

The V and J genes are TRBV4-3 and TRBJ2-1, with 10 positions matching TRBD2. The V gene end was trimmed by 5 bases and the J gene end by 4 bases; junction bases not matched to a gene: 5. Germline V gene sequence: CDR1 LGHNA, CDR2 YSLEER. The CDR3 extends over 15 amino acids. The CDR3 coding sequence is TGCGCCAGCAGCGCCGGGACTAGCGCATACAATGAGCAGTTCTTC. It specifies CASSAGTSAYNEQFF.

This sequence joins TRBV28 and TRBJ1-4; the match to TRBD1 covers 8 bases. V trimming: 7 bases; J trimming: 5 bases; junction bases outside the gene matches: 12. CDR3 length equals 16 residues. In germline, CDR1 is MDHEN, CDR2 SYDVKM. DNA of the CDR3: TGTGCCAGCACTTATGCTCCGGGACAGGCGAATGAAAAACTGTTTTTT. It translates to CASTYAPGQANEKLFF.

The chain couples TRBV19 to TRBJ2-3; the D is unclear. There are 14 residues in the CDR3. The V end lost 3 bases, the J end lost 2 bases, and 9 bases lay between the germline ends. Per the germline V gene, CDR1 is LNHDA and CDR2 is SQIVND (reference sequence). For the CDR3, the DNA is TGTGCCAGTAGTATGGGCATGGCCACAGATACGCAGTATTTT. Its translation is CASSMGMATDTQYF.

The rearrangement uses TRBV4-3 and TRBJ2-5; 9 nucleotides agree with TRBD1. The V gene's germline CDR1 is LGHNA and CDR2 YSLEER. This CDR3 has 16 residues. V shed 0 bases and J 5 bases; nucleotides not matched to a gene: 7. The CDR3 protein is CASSQDGTGLYETQYF. Here the CDR3 DNA reads TGCGCCAGCAGCCAAGACGGGACAGGGCTTTATGAGACCCAGTACTTC.

The rearrangement joins TRBV10-1 to TRBJ1-1; D unclear. This CDR3 has 13 amino acids. Trimming removed 3 bases at V and 5 bases at J, with 10 bases between. CDR1 and CDR2 (germline): WNHNN, SYGVQD (reference sequence). The CDR3: CASSDKEKTEAFF. The CDR3 nucleotides read TGCGCCAGCAGTGATAAGGAAAAAACTGAAGCTTTCTTT.

The chain has TRBV5-6 and TRBJ2-1; 8 bases map to TRBD2. Germline values: CDR1 SGHDT, CDR2 YYEEEE. The CDR3 loop spans 18 amino acids. The V gene end was trimmed by 0 bases and the J gene end by 0 bases; junction bases not matched to a gene: 8. Here the CDR3 reads CASSLVRREALSYNEQFF. CDR3 bases: TGTGCCAGCAGCTTGGTAAGGCGGGAGGCCCTCTCCTACAATGAGCAGTTCTTC.

This chain joins TRBV7-9 and TRBJ1-6; TRBD1 might be the D (5 bases). The CDR3 runs 13 residues. V was clipped by 5 bases and J by 7 bases, with 9 bases between them. Germline CDR1 reads SEHNR; CDR2 reads FQNEAQ (reference sequence). The chain's CDR3 is CASSTAGNSPLHF. The DNA of the CDR3 is TGTGCCAGCAGCACCGCAGGGAATTCACCCCTCCACTTT. Complete variable domain (other parts from reference TRBV7-9 and TRBJ1-6): DTGVSQNPRHKITKRGQNVTFRCDPISEHNRLYWYRQTLGQGPEFLTYFQNEAQLEKSRLLSDRFSAERPKGSFSTLEIQRTEQGDSAMYLCASSTAGNSPLHFGNGTRLTVT.

The chain links TRBV10-2 to TRBJ2-7, with 10 bases matching TRBD1. V lost 8 bases, J lost 4 bases, and 5 bases stayed unmatched. CDR1 and CDR2 (germline): WSHSY, SAAADI. CDR3 length: 13 residues. The DNA of the CDR3 is TGCGCCAGCCTATGGGACAGGGGTTACGAGCAGTACTTC. Its translation: CASLWDRGYEQYF.

In the case of this clone: Other DNA sequences of this sample code for an identical CDR3. This sequence joins TRBV28 and TRBJ1-1; D gene unclear. CDR3 length: 13 amino acids. V was pared by 2 bases and J by 0 bases, with 4 bases between. Germline V gene lookup returns CDR1 MDHEN and CDR2 SYDVKM. The CDR3 DNA follows: TGTGCCAGCAGTTTAGGATTGAACACTGAAGCTTTCTTT. Protein: CASSLGLNTEAFF. The full variable domain, completed using reference TRBV28 and TRBJ1-1, is DVKVTQSSRYLVKRTGEKVFLECVQDMDHENMFWYRQDPGLGLRLIYFSYDVKMKEKGDIPEGYSVSREKKERFSLILESASTNQTSMYLCASSLGLNTEAFFGQGTRLTVV.

V and J are TRBV10-3 and TRBJ2-4; D may correspond to TRBD1 or TRBD2 (5 bases each). V lost 7 bases, J lost 5 bases, and 12 bases lay in between. Germline V gene data show CDR1 as ENHRY and CDR2 as SYGVKD. This CDR3 is built from 13 residues. The CDR3 region is CAIKGDRQNIQYF. In DNA form, the CDR3 reads TGTGCCATCAAAGGGGACCGACAAAACATTCAGTACTTC.

The gene calls are TRBV6-5 and TRBJ2-5; D might be TRBD2 (5 bases). The germline CDR1 and CDR2 sequences are MNHEY and SVGAGI. CDR3 length equals 15 residues. V lost 2 bases, J lost 0 bases, and 10 bases lay in between. The CDR3 sequence is CASSYLAEYQETQYF. The CDR3 DNA sequence: TGTGCCAGCAGTTACCTAGCAGAGTACCAAGAGACCCAGTACTTC.